Shown below are 3 T cell receptor beta chains from a single sample sequenced in a study of T cell repertoires in cytomegalovirus infection. TCRdb passed the reads through MiXCR, listing each CDR3 protein once. The repertoire holds 230,000 or so distinct CDR3 sequences, about 17% seen once, with roughly 50% in the top ten. The source material was CD8+ T cells from PBMCs. The receptors come from a human donor in good health (CMV status not recorded). Some clones in this sample may be carry-over from other donors' samples.

This clonotype appeared a few times. V usage is TRBV2 and J usage is TRBJ1-3; unclear D gene. The CDR3 covers 16 residues. The germline V gene has CDR1 SNHLY and CDR2 FYNNEI. Deletions cut 3 bases from V and 0 bases from J, with 12 bases between. CDR3 loop: CASSESVGYSGNTIYF. For the CDR3, the DNA is TGTGCCAGCAGTGAGAGCGTGGGATACTCTGGAAACACCATATATTTT.

This clonotype was detected many times. V is TRBV7-2 and J is TRBJ2-1; D is uncertain. This CDR3 region has 16 residues. Germline values: CDR1 SGHTA, CDR2 FQGNSA. Deletions cut 5 bases from V and 2 bases from J, with 16 bases between. The CDR3 DNA is TGTGCCAGCAGCATCACTGGCAGCGCTACCTACAATGAGCAGTTCTTC. This gives the protein CASSITGSATYNEQFF.

This clonotype showed up just a few times. The chain carries TRBV20-1 and TRBJ2-7; TRBD2 matches at 10 bases. The length of the CDR3 is 14 residues. Germline V gene sequence: CDR1 DFQATT, CDR2 SNEGSKA (reference sequence). Trimming removed 1 base from V and 5 bases from J; junction bases left unmatched: 5. CDR3 amino acids: CSARGGTSEHEQYF. DNA for the CDR3: TGCAGTGCTAGAGGGGGGACTAGCGAGCACGAGCAGTACTTC.